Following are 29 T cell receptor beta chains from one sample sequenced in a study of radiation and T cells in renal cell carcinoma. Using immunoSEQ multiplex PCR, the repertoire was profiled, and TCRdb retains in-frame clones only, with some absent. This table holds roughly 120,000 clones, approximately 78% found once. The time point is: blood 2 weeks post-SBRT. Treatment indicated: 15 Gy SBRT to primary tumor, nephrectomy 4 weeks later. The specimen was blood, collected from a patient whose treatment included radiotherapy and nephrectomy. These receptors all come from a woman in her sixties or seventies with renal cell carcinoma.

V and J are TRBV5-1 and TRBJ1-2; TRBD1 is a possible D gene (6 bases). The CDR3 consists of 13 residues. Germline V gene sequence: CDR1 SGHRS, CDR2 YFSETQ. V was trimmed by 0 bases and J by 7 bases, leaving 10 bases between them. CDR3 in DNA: TGCGCCAGCAGCTTGGGCAGGGGAGGTGGCTACACCTTC. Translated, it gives CASSLGRGGGYTF.

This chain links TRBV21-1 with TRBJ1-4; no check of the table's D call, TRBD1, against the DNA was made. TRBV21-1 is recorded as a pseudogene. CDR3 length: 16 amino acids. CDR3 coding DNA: TGTGCCAGCAGCAGATCCCGCCAGGGGGGCGGTGAAAAACTGTTTTTT. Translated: CASSRSRQGGGEKLFF.

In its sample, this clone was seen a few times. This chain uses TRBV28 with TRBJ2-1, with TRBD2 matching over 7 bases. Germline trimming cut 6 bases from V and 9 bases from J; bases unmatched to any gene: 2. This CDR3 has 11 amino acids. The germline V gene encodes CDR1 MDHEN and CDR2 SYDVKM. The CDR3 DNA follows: TGTGCCAGCAGGCGGGGGTCTGAGCAGTTCTTC. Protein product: CASRRGSEQFF.

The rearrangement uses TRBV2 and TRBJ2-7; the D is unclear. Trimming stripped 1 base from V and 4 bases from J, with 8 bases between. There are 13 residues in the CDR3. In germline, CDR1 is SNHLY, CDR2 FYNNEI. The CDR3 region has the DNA TGTGCCAGCAGTGAAGGCGTTGTGTACGAGCAGTACTTC. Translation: CASSEGVVYEQYF.

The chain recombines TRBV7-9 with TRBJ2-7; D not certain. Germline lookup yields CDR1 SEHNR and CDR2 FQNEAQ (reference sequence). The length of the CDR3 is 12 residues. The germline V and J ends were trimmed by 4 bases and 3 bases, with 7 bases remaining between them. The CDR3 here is CASSSGNYEQYF. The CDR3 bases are TGTGCCAGCAGCTCGGGTAACTACGAGCAGTACTTC.

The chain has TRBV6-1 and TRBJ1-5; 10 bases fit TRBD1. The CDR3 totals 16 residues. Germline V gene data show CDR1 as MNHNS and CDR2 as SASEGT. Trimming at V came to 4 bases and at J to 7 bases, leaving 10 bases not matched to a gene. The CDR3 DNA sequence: TGTGCCAGCAGTGGGGGGGGGACAGGGGTTGGCCAGCCCCAGCATTTT. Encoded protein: CASSGGGTGVGQPQHF.

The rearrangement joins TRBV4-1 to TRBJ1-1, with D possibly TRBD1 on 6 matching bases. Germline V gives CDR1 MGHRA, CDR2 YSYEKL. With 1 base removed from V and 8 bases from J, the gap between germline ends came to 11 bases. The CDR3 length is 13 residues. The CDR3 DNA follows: TGCGCCAGCAGCCAAGGCCCCGGGACAGAAGCTTTCTTT. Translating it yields CASSQGPGTEAFF.

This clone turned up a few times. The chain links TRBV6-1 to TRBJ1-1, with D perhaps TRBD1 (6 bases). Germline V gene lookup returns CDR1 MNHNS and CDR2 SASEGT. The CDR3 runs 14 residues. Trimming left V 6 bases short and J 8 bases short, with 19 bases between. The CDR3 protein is CASSPTTGDGEAFF. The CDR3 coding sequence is TGTGCCAGCAGCCCCACGACAGGCGATGGGGAAGCTTTCTTT.

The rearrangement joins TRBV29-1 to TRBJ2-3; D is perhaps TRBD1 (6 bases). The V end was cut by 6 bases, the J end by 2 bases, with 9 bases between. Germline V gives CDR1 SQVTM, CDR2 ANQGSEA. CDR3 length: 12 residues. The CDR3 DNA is TGCAGCGTCAGGACAGCCACAGATACGCAGTATTTT. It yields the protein CSVRTATDTQYF.

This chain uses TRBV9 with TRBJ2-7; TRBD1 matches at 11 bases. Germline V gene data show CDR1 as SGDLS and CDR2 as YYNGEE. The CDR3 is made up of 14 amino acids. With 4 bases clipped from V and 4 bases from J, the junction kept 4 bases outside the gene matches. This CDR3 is CASSPGQGAYEQYF. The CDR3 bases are TGTGCCAGCAGCCCAGGACAGGGGGCGTACGAGCAGTACTTC.

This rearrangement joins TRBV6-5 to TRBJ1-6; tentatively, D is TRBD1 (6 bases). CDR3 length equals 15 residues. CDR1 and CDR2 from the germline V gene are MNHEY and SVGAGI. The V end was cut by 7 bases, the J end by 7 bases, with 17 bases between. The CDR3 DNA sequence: TGTGCCAGCACCCGGGACAATACAAAGAATTCACCCCTCCACTTT. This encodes CASTRDNTKNSPLHF.

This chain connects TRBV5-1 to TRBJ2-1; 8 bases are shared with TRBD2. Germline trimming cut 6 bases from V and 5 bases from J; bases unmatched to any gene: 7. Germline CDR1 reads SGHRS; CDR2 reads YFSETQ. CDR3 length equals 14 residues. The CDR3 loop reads CASNPLAADNEQFF. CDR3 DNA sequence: TGCGCCAGCAATCCACTAGCGGCTGACAATGAGCAGTTCTTC.

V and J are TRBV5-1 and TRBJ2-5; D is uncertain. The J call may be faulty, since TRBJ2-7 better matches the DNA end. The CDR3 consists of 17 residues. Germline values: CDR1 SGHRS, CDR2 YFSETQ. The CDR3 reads CASSPDRSRELPYEQYF. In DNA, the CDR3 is TGCGCCAGCAGCCCGGATAGGTCAAGGGAATTACCCTACGAGCAGTACTTC.

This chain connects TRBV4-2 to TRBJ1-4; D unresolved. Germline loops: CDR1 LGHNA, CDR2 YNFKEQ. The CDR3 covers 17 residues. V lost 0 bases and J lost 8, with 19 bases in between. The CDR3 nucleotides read TGTGCCAGCAGCCAAGAGGCCGGGTTCTATAACAAGGAAAAACTGTTTTTT. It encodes CASSQEAGFYNKEKLFF.

The CDR3: CASSPPGLGKLFF. The CDR3 bases are TGTGCCAGCAGTCCTCCAGGGTTAGGAAAACTGTTTTTT. The chain links TRBV28 to TRBJ1-4, with a weak D call TRBD1 (5 bases). The germline CDR1 and CDR2 sequences are MDHEN and SYDVKM. This CDR3 is built from 13 residues. V was clipped by 5 bases and J by 10 bases, with 14 bases between them.

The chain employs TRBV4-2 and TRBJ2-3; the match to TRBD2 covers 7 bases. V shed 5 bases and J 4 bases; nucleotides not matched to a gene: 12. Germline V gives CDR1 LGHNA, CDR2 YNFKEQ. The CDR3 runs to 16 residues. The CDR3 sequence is CASSSRGGRSADTQYF. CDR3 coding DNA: TGTGCCAGCAGCTCCCGGGGAGGGAGGAGCGCAGATACGCAGTATTTT.

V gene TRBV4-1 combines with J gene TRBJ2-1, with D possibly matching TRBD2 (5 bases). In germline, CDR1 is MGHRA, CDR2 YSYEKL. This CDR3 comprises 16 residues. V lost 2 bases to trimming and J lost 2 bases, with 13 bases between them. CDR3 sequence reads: CASSQLSGNTYNEQFF. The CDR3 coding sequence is TGCGCCAGCAGCCAACTAAGCGGAAACACCTACAATGAGCAGTTCTTC.

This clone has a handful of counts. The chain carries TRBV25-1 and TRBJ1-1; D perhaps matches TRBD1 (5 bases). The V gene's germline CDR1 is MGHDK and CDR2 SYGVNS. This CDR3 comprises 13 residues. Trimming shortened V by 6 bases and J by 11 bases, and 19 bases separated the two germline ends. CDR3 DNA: TGTGCCAGCAGGCCTGGCGGGGGTCTTGGGGCTTTCTTT. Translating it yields CASRPGGGLGAFF.

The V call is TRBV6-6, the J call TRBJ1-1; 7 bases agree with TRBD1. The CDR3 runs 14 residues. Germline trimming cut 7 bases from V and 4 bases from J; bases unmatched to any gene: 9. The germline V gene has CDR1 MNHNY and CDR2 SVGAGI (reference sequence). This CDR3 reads CASIDRDAGTEAFF. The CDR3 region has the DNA TGTGCCAGCATCGACAGGGACGCCGGCACTGAAGCTTTCTTT.

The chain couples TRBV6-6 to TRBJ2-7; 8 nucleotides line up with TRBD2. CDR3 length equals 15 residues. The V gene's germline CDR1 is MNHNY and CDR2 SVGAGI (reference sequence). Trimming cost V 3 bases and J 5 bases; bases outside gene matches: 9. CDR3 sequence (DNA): TGTGCCAGCAGTTATGAAGCGGGAGCTCCCGACGAGCAGTACTTC. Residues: CASSYEAGAPDEQYF.

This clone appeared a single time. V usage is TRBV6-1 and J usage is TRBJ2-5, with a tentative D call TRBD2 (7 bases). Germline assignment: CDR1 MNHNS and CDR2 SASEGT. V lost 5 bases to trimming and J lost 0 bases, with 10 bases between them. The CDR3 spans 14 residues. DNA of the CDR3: TGTGCCAGCAGTCCCGGGGGGCACCAAGAGACCCAGTACTTC. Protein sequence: CASSPGGHQETQYF.

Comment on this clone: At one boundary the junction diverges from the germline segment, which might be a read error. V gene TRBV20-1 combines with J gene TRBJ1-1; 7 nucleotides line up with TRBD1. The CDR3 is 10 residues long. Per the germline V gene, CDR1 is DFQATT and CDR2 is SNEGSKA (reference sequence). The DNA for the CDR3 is TGCAGTGCCCTAGACAGGGCTCTGAGCTGG. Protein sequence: CSALDRALSW.

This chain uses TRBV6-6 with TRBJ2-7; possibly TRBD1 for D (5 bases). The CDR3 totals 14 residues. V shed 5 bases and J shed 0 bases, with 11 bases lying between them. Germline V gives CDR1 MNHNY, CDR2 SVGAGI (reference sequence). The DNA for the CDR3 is TGTGCCAGCAGTCGAGACAGTTACTCCTACGAGCAGTACTTC. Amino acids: CASSRDSYSYEQYF.

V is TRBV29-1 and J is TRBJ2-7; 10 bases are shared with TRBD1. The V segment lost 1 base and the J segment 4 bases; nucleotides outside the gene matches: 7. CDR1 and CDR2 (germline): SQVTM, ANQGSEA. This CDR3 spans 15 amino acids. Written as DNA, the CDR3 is TGCAGCGTTGAAGCCTCCGGGACAGGGGCTTACGAGCAGTACTTC. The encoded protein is CSVEASGTGAYEQYF.

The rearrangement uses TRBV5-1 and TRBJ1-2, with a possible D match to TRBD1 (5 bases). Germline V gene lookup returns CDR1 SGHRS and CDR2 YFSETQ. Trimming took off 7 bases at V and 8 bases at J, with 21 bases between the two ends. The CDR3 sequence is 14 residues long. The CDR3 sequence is CASSPGAGTGGYTF. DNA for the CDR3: TGCGCCAGCTCCCCTGGAGCGGGGACCGGCGGCTACACCTTC.

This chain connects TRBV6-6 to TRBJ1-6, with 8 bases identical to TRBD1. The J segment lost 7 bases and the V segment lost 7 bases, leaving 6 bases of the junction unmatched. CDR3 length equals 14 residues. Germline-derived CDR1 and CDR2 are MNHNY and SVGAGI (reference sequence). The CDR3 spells CASNIRQGNSPLHF. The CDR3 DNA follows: TGTGCCAGCAATATAAGACAGGGGAATTCACCCCTCCACTTT.

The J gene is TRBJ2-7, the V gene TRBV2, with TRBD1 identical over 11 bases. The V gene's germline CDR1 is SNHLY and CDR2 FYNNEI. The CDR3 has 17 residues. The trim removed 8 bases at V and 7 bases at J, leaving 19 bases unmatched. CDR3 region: CASSFVPPGQGALEQYF. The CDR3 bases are TGTGCCAGCTCCTTTGTTCCCCCTGGACAGGGGGCGTTAGAGCAGTACTTC.

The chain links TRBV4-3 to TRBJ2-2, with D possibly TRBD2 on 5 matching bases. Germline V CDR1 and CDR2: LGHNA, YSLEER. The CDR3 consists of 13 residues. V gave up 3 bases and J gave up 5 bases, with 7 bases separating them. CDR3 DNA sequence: TGCGCCAGCAGCCAGGACTTGACCGGGGAGCTGTTTTTT. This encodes CASSQDLTGELFF.

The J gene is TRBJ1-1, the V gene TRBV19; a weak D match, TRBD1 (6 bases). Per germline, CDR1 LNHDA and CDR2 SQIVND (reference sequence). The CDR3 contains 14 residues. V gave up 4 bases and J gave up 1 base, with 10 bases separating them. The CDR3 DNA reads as TGTGCCAGTAGTAGGGGGCGGCAGAACACTGAAGCTTTCTTT. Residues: CASSRGRQNTEAFF.